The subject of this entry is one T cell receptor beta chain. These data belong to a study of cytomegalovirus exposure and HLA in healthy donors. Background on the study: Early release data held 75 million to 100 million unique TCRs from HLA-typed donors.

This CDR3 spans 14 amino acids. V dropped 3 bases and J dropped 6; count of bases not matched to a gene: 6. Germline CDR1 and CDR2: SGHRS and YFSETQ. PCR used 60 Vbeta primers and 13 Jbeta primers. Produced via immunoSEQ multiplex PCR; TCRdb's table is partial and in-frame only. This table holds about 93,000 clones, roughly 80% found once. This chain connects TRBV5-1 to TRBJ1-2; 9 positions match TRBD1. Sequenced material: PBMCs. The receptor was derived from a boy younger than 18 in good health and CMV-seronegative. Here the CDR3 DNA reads TGCGCCAGCAGCTCCGGGACAGGGTTTCATGGCTACACCTTC. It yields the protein CASSSGTGFHGYTF.